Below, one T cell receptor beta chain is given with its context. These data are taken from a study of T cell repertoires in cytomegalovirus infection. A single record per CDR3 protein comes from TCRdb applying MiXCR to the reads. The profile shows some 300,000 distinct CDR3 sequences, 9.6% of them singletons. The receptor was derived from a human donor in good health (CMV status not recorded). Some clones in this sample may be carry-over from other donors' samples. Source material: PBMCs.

CDR3 sequence: CASRMDSREAFF. For the CDR3, the DNA is TGTGCCAGCAGAATGGACAGCCGTGAAGCTTTCTTT. The chain is built from TRBV12-3 or TRBV12-4 and TRBJ1-1, with a weak D call TRBD1 (6 bases). Trimming cost V 6 bases and J 7 bases, with 12 bases left between them. This CDR3 region has 12 residues.